This T cell receptor (beta chain) was recovered during a study of T cell changes during pregnancy in multiple sclerosis. The data were produced by immunoSEQ multiplex PCR, yet TCRdb's version contains in-frame clones alone and is incomplete. Of approximately 40,000 clones in the sample, 75% to 90% were seen once. Only one count was recorded for this clone. V was pared by 1 base and J by 6 bases, with 7 bases of the junction left unmatched. CDR1 is LNHDA, CDR2 SQIVND, per germline (reference sequence). The CDR3 is 16 amino acids. The chain joins TRBV19 to TRBJ2-3, with 10 bases matching TRBD2. This sample comprised peripheral blood, obtained in the first trimester of pregnancy. The receptor was isolated from a female donor in good health, enrolled as a control in a pregnancy study. CDR3 bases: TGTGCCAGTAGTATAGGAAGTCTAGCGGGAGACGATACGCAGTATTTT. Translated, it gives CASSIGSLAGDDTQYF. Looking up the rest from reference TRBV19 and TRBJ2-3 gives the full variable domain: DGGITQSPKYLFRKEGQNVTLSCEQNLNHDAMYWYRQDPGQGLRLIYYSQIVNDFQKGDIAEGYSVSREKKESFPLTVTSAQKNPTAFYLCASSIGSLAGDDTQYFGPGTRLTVL.